These T cell receptor beta chains were read from a single sample in a study of Graves' ophthalmopathy and Graves' hyperthyroidism. TCRdb itself ran the multiplex PCR reads through MiXCR, one entry per CDR3 protein. Of a few hundred thousand distinct CDR3 sequences in the sample, less than 45% were seen once. The source material was peripheral blood or thyroid tissue (not recorded which). These TCRs come from an adult man with Graves' hyperthyroidism. CDR3s include the opening cysteine and the closing phenylalanine or tryptophan. D genes are given only for firm matches. Where a row states a size, it is once, few, many or the class of an expanded clone; other rows omit it.

TRBV6-5	16	TRBJ2-7	NA	many	CASSYLGIARQVEQYF	TGTGCCAGCAGTTACTTAGGAATAGCGAGACAGGTCGAGCAGTACTTC
TRBV13	15	TRBJ1-2	NA	few	CASTPGQKANYGYTF	TGTGCCAGCACCCCCGGACAGAAGGCTAACTATGGCTACACCTTC
TRBV7-2	15	TRBJ2-7	NA	NA	CASSLRASSSYEQYF	TGTGCCAGCAGCTTGCGGGCGTCGAGCTCCTACGAGCAGTACTTC
TRBV15	16	TRBJ1-5	NA	many	CATSRDREYSNQPQHF	TGTGCCACCAGCAGAGACAGGGAATATAGCAATCAGCCCCAGCATTTT
TRBV7-3	13	TRBJ2-7	NA	NA	CASNRTASYEQYF	TGTGCCAGCAACCGGACAGCCTCCTACGAGCAGTACTTC
TRBV7-2	13	TRBJ1-6	NA	NA	CASSLGYDSPLHF	TGTGCCAGCAGCTTAGGGTACGATTCACCCCTCCACTTT
TRBV9	16	TRBJ2-1	TRBD1	NA	CASSWTGAIMGNEQFF	TGTGCCAGCAGCTGGACAGGGGCGATTATGGGCAATGAGCAGTTCTTC
TRBV4-1	15	TRBJ1-3	NA	NA	CASSQDEGFGDTIYF	TGCGCCAGCAGCCAAGATGAGGGGTTCGGGGACACCATATATTTT
TRBV27	16	TRBJ1-2	TRBD1	NA	CASSRWAGTGIYGYTF	TGTGCCAGCAGCCGTTGGGCCGGGACAGGCATCTATGGCTACACCTTC
TRBV7-9	14	TRBJ2-5	NA	many	CASSFTRLQETQYF	TGTGCCAGCAGCTTCACTAGATTACAAGAGACCCAGTACTTC
TRBV7-2	16	TRBJ2-2	TRBD1	many	CASSLGQGPSTGELFF	TGTGCCAGCAGCTTAGGACAGGGTCCGAGCACCGGGGAGCTGTTTTTT
TRBV12-3/TRBV12-4	14	TRBJ1-2	NA	few	CASTKENSNYGYTF	TGTGCCAGCACTAAAGAAAATTCTAACTATGGCTACACCTTC
TRBV2	15	TRBJ2-3	NA	NA	CASSEVLNRGDTQYF	TGTGCCAGCAGTGAGGTCCTTAACCGGGGAGATACGCAGTATTTT
TRBV7-6	19	TRBJ1-6	TRBD1	many	CASSLEPWTGSSYNSPLHF	TGTGCCAGCAGCTTAGAACCTTGGACAGGGAGCTCCTATAATTCACCCCTCCACTTT
TRBV19	17	TRBJ1-1	NA	many	CASSPSTGLGSSTEAFF	TGTGCCAGTAGTCCGAGCACAGGACTGGGTTCCTCGACTGAAGCTTTCTTT
TRBV19	18	TRBJ1-1	NA	many	CASSPSPTGFPMNTEAFF	TGTGCCAGTAGTCCCTCTCCTACAGGGTTTCCCATGAACACTGAAGCTTTCTTT
TRBV5-8	18	TRBJ1-6	TRBD1	few	CASSSIFRDRVLNSPLHF	TGTGCCAGCAGCTCCATTTTCCGGGACAGGGTTCTTAATTCACCCCTCCACTTT
TRBV5-1	16	TRBJ2-5	TRBD2	NA	CASSLLLAGVPETQYF	TGCGCCAGCAGCCTCCTCCTAGCGGGAGTCCCAGAGACCCAGTACTTC
TRBV7-8	16	TRBJ1-4	TRBD1	many	CASSLGVDRVNEKLFF	TGTGCCAGCAGCTTAGGGGTGGACAGGGTTAACGAAAAACTGTTTTTT
TRBV10-3	13	TRBJ2-7	TRBD2	NA	CAISATSGNEQYF	TGTGCCATCAGTGCGACTAGCGGCAATGAGCAGTACTTC
TRBV10-3	13	TRBJ1-1	NA	NA	CAISPGRNTEAFF	TGTGCCATCAGTCCAGGGAGGAACACTGAAGCTTTCTTT
TRBV25-1	13	TRBJ2-5	NA	NA	CASNGKVGETQYF	TGTGCCAGCAACGGGAAAGTTGGAGAGACCCAGTACTTC
TRBV5-8	15	TRBJ1-6	NA	many	CASSIEGARNSPLHF	TGTGCCAGCAGCATTGAAGGGGCTCGTAATTCACCCCTCCACTTT
TRBV9	13	TRBJ2-7	NA	many	CASSARLESEQYF	TGTGCCAGCAGCGCCCGACTAGAAAGCGAGCAGTACTTC
TRBV25-1	16	TRBJ2-3	TRBD2	few	CASSDASGRLTDTQYF	TGTGCCAGCAGTGATGCTAGCGGGAGGCTAACAGATACGCAGTATTTT
TRBV3-1	13	TRBJ1-5	NA	NA	CASSQDPANAQHF	TGTGCCAGCAGCCAAGATCCTGCGAACGCCCAGCATTTT
TRBV6-5	14	TRBJ1-2	NA	NA	CASTSRGGSYGYTF	TGTGCCAGCACCTCCCGGGGAGGTAGCTATGGCTACACCTTC
TRBV10-3	13	TRBJ1-3	NA	NA	CAIRYGRGNTIYF	TGTGCCATCAGGTACGGCAGGGGAAACACCATATATTTT
TRBV5-5	18	TRBJ1-6	NA	many	CASSLGGPKGTGVSPLHF	TGTGCCAGCAGCTTGGGTGGGCCCAAAGGGACTGGGGTTTCACCCCTCCACTTT
TRBV9	14	TRBJ2-5	NA	NA	CASSPGRFQETQYF	TGTGCCAGCTCACCTGGAAGATTCCAAGAGACCCAGTACTTC
TRBV2	13	TRBJ1-4	TRBD1	NA	CASRAGQREKLFF	TGTGCCAGCAGAGCGGGACAGAGAGAAAAACTGTTTTTT
TRBV7-3	16	TRBJ2-2	TRBD2	many	CASSSGLAGGVGELFF	TGTGCCAGCAGCTCCGGACTAGCGGGGGGTGTCGGGGAGCTGTTTTTT
TRBV6-5	14	TRBJ1-2	TRBD1	many	CASSKDRADYGYTF	TGTGCCAGCAGCAAAGACAGGGCGGACTATGGCTACACCTTC
TRBV7-6	16	TRBJ2-7	TRBD2	NA	CASSLAAGGSNNEQYF	TGTGCCAGCAGCCTAGCAGCGGGAGGGTCCAACAATGAGCAGTACTTC
TRBV10-3	11	TRBJ2-7	NA	many	CATGTTYEQYF	TGTGCCACCGGGACAACCTACGAGCAGTACTTC
TRBV12-3/TRBV12-4	14	TRBJ2-7	NA	many	CASSKTWGSYEQYF	TGTGCCAGCAGTAAGACTTGGGGCTCCTACGAGCAGTACTTC
TRBV7-3	13	TRBJ2-7	NA	NA	CASSPPGFEGQYF	TGTGCCAGCAGCCCCCCCGGGTTTGAGGGGCAGTACTTC
TRBV25-1	15	TRBJ2-2	TRBD2	few	CASSYGTSFFGELFF	TGTGCCAGCAGTTATGGGACTAGTTTCTTCGGGGAGCTGTTTTTT
TRBV7-2	16	TRBJ1-5	TRBD1	few	CASSFGTGISNQPQHF	TGTGCCAGCAGCTTCGGGACAGGGATCAGCAATCAGCCCCAGCATTTT
TRBV10-1	14	TRBJ1-4	NA	many	CASSAGTANEKLFF	TGCGCCAGCAGTGCCGGGACCGCCAATGAAAAACTGTTTTTT
TRBV2	16	TRBJ2-5	TRBD1	many	CASSDGTGGVQETQYF	TGTGCCAGCAGTGATGGGACAGGGGGCGTTCAAGAGACCCAGTACTTC
TRBV20-1	14	TRBJ2-2	TRBD2	many	CSARTSGATGELFF	TGCAGTGCTCGGACTAGCGGGGCCACCGGGGAGCTGTTTTTT
TRBV7-8	14	TRBJ2-7	NA	NA	CASSFRLTSYEQYF	TGTGCCAGCAGCTTCAGACTAACTTCCTACGAGCAGTACTTC
TRBV20-1	14	TRBJ2-5	NA	many	CSASPGHLQETQYF	TGCAGTGCTAGTCCCGGACATCTTCAAGAGACCCAGTACTTC
TRBV25-1	13	TRBJ2-5	NA	NA	CASSEYALGTQYF	TGTGCCAGCAGTGAATATGCCTTAGGGACCCAGTACTTC